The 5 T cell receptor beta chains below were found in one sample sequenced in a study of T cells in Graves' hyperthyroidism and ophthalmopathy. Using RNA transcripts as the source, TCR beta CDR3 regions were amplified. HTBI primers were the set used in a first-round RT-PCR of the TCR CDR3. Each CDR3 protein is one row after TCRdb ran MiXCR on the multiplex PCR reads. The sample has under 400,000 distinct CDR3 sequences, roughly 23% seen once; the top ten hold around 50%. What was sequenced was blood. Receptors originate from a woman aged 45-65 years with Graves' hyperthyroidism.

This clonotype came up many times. CDR3 sequence: CASSLVIGNSYEQYF. The CDR3 nucleotides are TGCGCCAGCAGCTTGGTAATCGGGAACTCCTACGAGCAGTACTTC. V and J are TRBV5-1 and TRBJ2-7; TRBD2 might be the D (5 bases). The V end was cut by 0 bases, the J end by 0 bases, with 10 bases between. The germline CDR1 and CDR2 sequences are SGHRS and YFSETQ. The CDR3 consists of 15 residues.

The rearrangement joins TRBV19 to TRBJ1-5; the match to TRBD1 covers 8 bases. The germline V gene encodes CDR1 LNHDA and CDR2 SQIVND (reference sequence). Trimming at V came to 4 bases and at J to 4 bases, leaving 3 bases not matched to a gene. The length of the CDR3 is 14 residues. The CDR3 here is CASSTTGDNQPQHF. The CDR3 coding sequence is TGTGCCAGTAGTACGACAGGGGATAATCAGCCCCAGCATTTT.

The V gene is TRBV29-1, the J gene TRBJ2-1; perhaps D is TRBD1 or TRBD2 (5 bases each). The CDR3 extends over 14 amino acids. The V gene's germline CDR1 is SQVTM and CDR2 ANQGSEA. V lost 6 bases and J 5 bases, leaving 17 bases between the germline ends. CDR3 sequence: CSVGLTRSHNEQFF. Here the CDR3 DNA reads TGCAGCGTGGGGCTAACTAGATCTCACAATGAGCAGTTCTTC.

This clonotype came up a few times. The CDR3 bases are TGTGCCAGCAGTCGCTTGACGCGGAGCGGGACCGGGGAGCTGTTTTTT. Translating it yields CASSRLTRSGTGELFF. This rearrangement joins TRBV12-3 or TRBV12-4 to TRBJ2-2, with TRBD2 as a possible D gene (6 bases). The CDR3 has 16 amino acids. V gave up 5 bases and J gave up 5 bases, with 18 bases separating them.

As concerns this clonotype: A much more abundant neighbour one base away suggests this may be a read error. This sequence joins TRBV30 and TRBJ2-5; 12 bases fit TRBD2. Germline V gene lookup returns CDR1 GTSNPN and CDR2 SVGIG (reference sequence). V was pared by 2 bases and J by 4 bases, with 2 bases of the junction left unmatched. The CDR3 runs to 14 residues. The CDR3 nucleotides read TGTGCCTGGAGTCTACTAGCGGGAGGAGAGACCCAGTACTTC. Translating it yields CAWSLLAGGETQYF.